This T cell receptor (beta chain) comes out of a study of cytomegalovirus exposure and HLA in healthy donors (dated by TCRdb to 2017 to 2019). Concerning the study at large: A later analysis indicated that the 90 to 150 validation repertoires were generated on the platform also employed for the roughly 730 repertoires of the first cohort. High-throughput TCR immunosequencing, statistical association of individual TCRs with disease status, and machine learning were combined to predict cytomegalovirus infection status. A separate validation cohort of about 110 different subjects was used in addition to the 666-subject first cohort. The aim of the study was to test whether cataloging public T cell receptors could identify signatures of past pathogen exposure. Summary of the overall study and its limitations: According to the authors, the approach could potentially be generalized to other disease states and immunological phenotypes. Across donors, most TCR sequences were observed very rarely, whereas some public TCRs were present in many individuals. In both the original and validation cohorts, the classifier was reported to diagnose cytomegalovirus status with high specificity and sensitivity. The study gave a list of 150 to 200 TCR beta chains associated with cytomegalovirus. In a later analysis, TCRs clustered in the first cohort were found to also tend to co-occur in the approximately 120 validation repertoires, with 85% to 95% of cluster scores above 0. In vitro tests confirmed that three of the cytomegalovirus-associated TCR beta chains recognize cytomegalovirus antigens. All 120 or so repertoires were used to score co-occurrence in the validation cohort in a later analysis, because that analysis had no HLA typing for the cohort.

Donors formed part of the validation cohort, which comprised fewer than 150 subjects and was distinct from the first cohort of 550 to 850 subjects. This clone was seen a handful of times. No antigen is known for it. Nothing much larger sits one base from this clone, and base qualities are not available. The library was obtained by the immunoSEQ multiplex PCR assay. The paper's processing steps were these. A statistical classification framework was built for diagnosing cytomegalovirus status from the catalog of TCR beta chain sequences. TCRdb mirrors the immuneACCESS table, restricted to in-frame sequences. Some clones are absent from its copies; in checked studies, under half trace to an unresolved V gene, and the reason for the others is unknown. V and J calls and clone size are copied from that table; D and trimming were computed from the DNA. This sample comprises 250,000 to 400,000 clones, approximately 91% of them detected only once. Together, the top ten hold 0.9% to 1% of the sample.

Taken from the germline V gene, the CDR1 and CDR2 loops are SGDLS and YYNGEE. V lost 0 bases and J lost 0 bases, and the count of bases not matched to a germline gene is 4. From the cysteine through the phenylalanine, the CDR3 covers 16 amino acids. Left in the record is the CDR3 DNA by itself, 48 bases read in frame from the first base. Material: PBMCs. The rearrangement joined TRBV9 to TRBJ2-7; 9 central bases correspond to TRBD2. The source of this sequence is a man aged 25 to 40 in good health and CMV-seronegative. The DNA is TGTGCCAGCAGCGTAGGGCCTAGCGGGAACTCCTACGAGCAGTACTTC. It translates as CASSVGPSGNSYEQYF. The reference TRBV9 and TRBJ2-7 proteins fill in what lies around the CDR3, so the full variable domain reads DSGVTQTPKHLITATGQRVTLRCSPRSGDLSVYWYQQSLDQGLQFLIQYYNGEERAKGNILERFSAQQFPDLHSELNLSSLELGDSALYFCASSVGPSGNSYEQYFGPGTRLTVT.